A selection of T cell receptor beta chains follows, all from one sample in a study of T cell clonotyping in hematopoietic cell transplantation. Profiled with immunoSEQ multiplex PCR; TCRdb holds only in-frame clones, not every one. Altogether roughly 30,000 clones are present, approximately 90% being singletons, with the ten largest covering around 10%. Sequencing used PBMCs, obtained 100 days after allogeneic stem cell transplant. Receptors originate from a female patient in her forties or fifties who had an allogeneic stem cell transplant from a related donor, so the T cells may come from the graft donor. Some clones in this sample may be carry-over from other donors' samples. Both conserved end residues are trimmed from each CDR3.

CDR3 length	V gene	J gene	CDR3 protein
13	TRBV7-9	TRBJ2-1	ASSTRQGTYNEQF
11	TRBV27	TRBJ2-1	ASTQTSGTEQF
13	TRBV29-1	TRBJ2-3	SVELAGFHTDTQY
11	TRBV2	TRBJ2-2	ASSVLPGGELF
12	TRBV6-5	TRBJ2-4	ASSYGGGATIQY
12	TRBV6-5	TRBJ2-2	ASSYTGLVGELF
11	TRBV6-1	TRBJ2-7	ASKVGPSYEQY
12	TRBV19	TRBJ1-2	ASSGSGDPYGYT
12	TRBV4-1	TRBJ2-3	ASSPDWGTDTQY
8	TRBV29-1	TRBJ1-2	SVERDGYT
11	TRBV6-6	TRBJ2-7	ASRQGLLSEQY
13	TRBV4-2	TRBJ1-1	ASSRSSGQGDSAF
12	TRBV7-9	TRBJ1-1	ASRNGRDSIEAF
11	TRBV2	TRBJ1-1	ASSKDRGTEAF
14	TRBV27	TRBJ2-6	ASSLGYYSGANVLT
12	TRBV18	TRBJ2-2	ASSPTPNTGELF
13	TRBV7-9	TRBJ1-6	ASSLAGSNFSPLH
13	TRBV5-6	TRBJ1-1	ASSGQGGLGTEAF